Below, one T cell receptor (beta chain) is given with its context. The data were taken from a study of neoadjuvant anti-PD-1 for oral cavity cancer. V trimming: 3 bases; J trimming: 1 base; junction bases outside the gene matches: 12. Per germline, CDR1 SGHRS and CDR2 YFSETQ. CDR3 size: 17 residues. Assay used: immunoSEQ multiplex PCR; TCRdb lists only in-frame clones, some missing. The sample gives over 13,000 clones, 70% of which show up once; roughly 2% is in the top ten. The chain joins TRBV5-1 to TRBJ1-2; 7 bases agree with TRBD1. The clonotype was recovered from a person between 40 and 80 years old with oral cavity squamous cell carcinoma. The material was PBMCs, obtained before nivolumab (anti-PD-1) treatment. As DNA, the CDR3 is TGCGCCAGCAGCTGGAACCCGGGACAGCTTGATAACTATGGCTACACCTTC. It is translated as CASSWNPGQLDNYGYTF.